A selection of T cell receptor beta chains follows, all from one sample in a study of shared clonotypes between healthy human individuals. Clones were read by immunoSEQ multiplex PCR, and TCRdb kept only the in-frame ones, dropping some. This sample carries roughly 2,500,000 clones, under 95% of them seen once, and the ten largest clones take around 0.4%. The sample comprised naive CD4+ T cells from PBMCs. The receptors come from a man aged 18 to 30 in good health. Some clones in this sample may be carry-over from other donors' samples. Each CDR3 is given with its conserved first and last residue. Each record gives: J gene, V gene, clone size, D gene, CDR3 protein, CDR3 DNA. D genes are given only for firm matches. Clone sizes are given selectively: once, few, many, or a class where the clone is expanded.

>TRBJ2-1|TRBV19|.|.
CASSIGGPYNEQFF
TGTGCCAGTAGTATCGGGGGTCCCTACAATGAGCAGTTCTTC
>TRBJ2-2|TRBV7-6|.|.
CASSLALAGAATGELFF
TGTGCCAGCAGCTTAGCGTTGGCAGGGGCCGCCACCGGGGAGCTGTTTTTT
>TRBJ2-5|TRBV5-1|.|.
CASSPVGSREETQYF
TGCGCCAGCAGCCCGGTGGGGTCCAGGGAAGAGACCCAGTACTTC
>TRBJ2-5|TRBV7-9|.|.
CASSLVQGYQETQYF
TGTGCCAGCAGCTTAGTTCAGGGGTACCAAGAGACCCAGTACTTC
>TRBJ2-2|TRBV19|.|.
CASSPNLLAGELFF
TGTGCCAGTAGTCCCAACCTCTTGGCCGGGGAGCTGTTTTTT
>TRBJ2-7|TRBV7-9|.|TRBD1
CASSPRIGQGAKGYEQYF
TGTGCCAGCAGCCCACGAATCGGACAGGGGGCGAAGGGTTACGAGCAGTACTTC
>TRBJ1-6|TRBV27|.|.
CASSLGTGHYNSPLHF
TGTGCCAGCAGTTTAGGCACAGGGCACTATAATTCACCCCTCCACTTT
>TRBJ2-3|TRBV18|.|.
CASLTQGSSTDTQYF
TGTGCCAGCCTGACCCAGGGGTCATCCACAGATACGCAGTATTTT
>TRBJ1-3|TRBV9|.|.
CASSVRVGGTIYF
TGTGCCAGCAGCGTAAGGGTAGGCGGCACCATATATTTT
>TRBJ2-1|TRBV21-1|once|.
CASSKEIAAPSYNEQFF
TGTGCCAGCAGCAAAGAGATAGCGGCCCCCTCCTACAATGAGCAGTTCTTC
>TRBJ1-5|TRBV7-9|.|.
CASSFTGNRNQPQHF
TGTGCCAGCAGCTTCACAGGGAATCGCAATCAGCCCCAGCATTTT
>TRBJ1-1|TRBV15|.|TRBD1
CATSIGQGGTEAFF
TGTGCCACCAGCATTGGACAGGGTGGCACTGAAGCTTTCTTT
>TRBJ2-1|TRBV5-6|.|TRBD1
CASSSPGTGSPYNEQFF
TGTGCCAGCAGCAGTCCCGGGACAGGGAGCCCCTACAATGAGCAGTTCTTC
>TRBJ2-1|TRBV7-9|.|.
CASSSPRGGGFSYNEQFF
TGTGCCAGCAGCTCCCCCAGGGGGGGCGGCTTCTCCTACAATGAGCAGTTCTTC
>TRBJ1-2|TRBV10-2|.|.
CASSKAVGDGYTF
TGCGCCAGCAGTAAAGCCGTCGGGGATGGCTACACCTTC
>TRBJ2-5|TRBV20-1|.|TRBD1
CSASDRGDQYF
TGCAGTGCTTCTGACAGGGGAGACCAGTACTTC
>TRBJ2-5|TRBV7-9|.|.
CASSSWDLSLETQYF
TGTGCCAGCAGCTCCTGGGACCTTTCATTAGAGACCCAGTACTTC
>TRBJ1-5|TRBV7-2|.|TRBD1
CASSLFRPGGGQPQHF
TGTGCCAGCAGCTTATTTCGGCCAGGGGGCGGTCAGCCCCAGCATTTT
>TRBJ1-1|TRBV5-1|.|.
CASSRDGKNTEAFF
TGCGCCAGCAGCCGGGACGGCAAGAACACTGAAGCTTTCTTT
>TRBJ2-5|TRBV6-1|.|TRBD1
CASSAPIDRAQETQYF
TGTGCCAGCAGTGCCCCCATCGACAGGGCCCAAGAGACCCAGTACTTC
>TRBJ2-5|TRBV5-4|.|TRBD2
CASSSPGTSGQETQYF
TGTGCCAGCAGCTCTCCAGGGACTAGCGGCCAAGAGACCCAGTACTTC
>TRBJ2-7|TRBV19|.|.
CASTPQGFGGEQYF
TGTGCCAGTACTCCCCAGGGATTCGGTGGCGAGCAGTACTTC
>TRBJ1-6|TRBV18|.|TRBD1
CASSQLGQGNSPLHF
TGTGCCAGCTCACAACTGGGACAGGGTAACTCACCCCTCCACTTT
>TRBJ1-2|TRBV5-4|once|.
CASSLPARKDGYTF
TGTGCCAGCAGCTTGCCCGCCAGAAAGGATGGCTACACCTTC
>TRBJ1-1|TRBV19|.|.
CASSIRHGGGEAFF
TGTGCCAGTAGTATTAGACACGGCGGTGGGGAAGCTTTCTTT
>TRBJ1-2|TRBV28|.|.
CASSPTSSGGYTF
TGTGCCAGCAGCCCGACCTCCAGCGGAGGCTACACCTTC
>TRBJ2-5|TRBV18|.|.
CASSRGMRYQETQYF
TGTGCCAGCTCGCGCGGGATGCGATACCAAGAGACCCAGTACTTC
>TRBJ1-3|TRBV5-5|.|.
CASSLASGNTIYF
TGTGCCAGCAGCTTGGCATCTGGAAACACCATATATTTT
>TRBJ2-3|TRBV6-1|.|TRBD2
CASSEFRLSGSPDTQYF
TGTGCCAGCAGTGAATTTCGGCTTAGCGGGAGTCCAGATACGCAGTATTTT
>TRBJ2-7|TRBV5-1|.|.
CASSLFGHEQYF
TGCGCCAGCAGCTTATTTGGGCACGAGCAGTACTTC
>TRBJ1-3|TRBV25-1|.|.
CASSLWGNTIYF
TGTGCCAGCTCGCTGTGGGGAAACACCATATATTTT
>TRBJ2-1|TRBV5-1|.|.
CASSYEILASSYNEQFF
TGCGCCAGCAGCTACGAAATCCTAGCGAGCTCCTACAATGAGCAGTTCTTC
>TRBJ1-1|TRBV7-3|.|.
CASSPQAAGSSNTEAFF
TGTGCCAGCAGCCCCCAAGCGGCGGGATCGTCGAACACTGAAGCTTTCTTT
>TRBJ2-1|TRBV19|.|TRBD2
CASSGRLAGGREVRGFF
TGTGCCAGTAGTGGTCGACTAGCGGGAGGCCGGGAAGTGAGAGGGTTCTTC
>TRBJ2-2|TRBV6-4|.|TRBD2
CASRAGTSGGELFF
TGTGCCAGCAGAGCCGGGACTAGCGGCGGGGAGCTGTTTTTT
>TRBJ2-7|TRBV2|.|TRBD1
CASRRTGAQSEQYF
TGTGCCAGCAGAAGGACAGGGGCGCAGTCGGAGCAGTACTTC
>TRBJ1-3|TRBV7-9|.|.
CASSAPGRRASGNTIYF
TGTGCCAGCAGCGCCCCGGGACGCCGAGCATCTGGAAACACCATATATTTT
>TRBJ2-5|TRBV29-1|.|.
CSVEGRVRETQYF
TGCAGCGTTGAGGGCAGGGTCAGGGAGACCCAGTACTTC
>TRBJ1-1|TRBV18|once|.
CASSASLNSGTEAFF
TGTGCCAGCTCGGCCAGCCTGAATAGCGGCACTGAAGCTTTCTTT
>TRBJ2-3|TRBV25-1|.|.
CASPPRILRAPHTQYF
TGTGCCAGCCCACCCCGGATCCTAAGAGCCCCACATACGCAGTATTTT
>TRBJ1-1|TRBV7-3|once|.
CASSQGPQGNTEAFF
TGTGCCAGCAGCCAGGGGCCACAGGGGAACACTGAAGCTTTCTTT
>TRBJ2-1|TRBV5-1|.|.
CASSLLSGLTYNEQFF
TGCGCCAGCAGCTTGCTGTCCGGACTTACCTACAATGAGCAGTTCTTC
>TRBJ2-5|TRBV18|once|.
CASSPTQEETQYF
TGTGCCAGCTCACCGACGCAGGAAGAGACCCAGTACTTC
>TRBJ2-7|TRBV6-1|.|.
CASSEVGDGLPYEQYF
TGTGCCAGCAGTGAAGTGGGAGACGGACTCCCCTACGAGCAGTACTTC
>TRBJ2-1|TRBV5-1|.|.
CASSSGTALGGEQFF
TGCGCCAGCAGCTCCGGGACCGCCTTGGGGGGTGAGCAGTTCTTC